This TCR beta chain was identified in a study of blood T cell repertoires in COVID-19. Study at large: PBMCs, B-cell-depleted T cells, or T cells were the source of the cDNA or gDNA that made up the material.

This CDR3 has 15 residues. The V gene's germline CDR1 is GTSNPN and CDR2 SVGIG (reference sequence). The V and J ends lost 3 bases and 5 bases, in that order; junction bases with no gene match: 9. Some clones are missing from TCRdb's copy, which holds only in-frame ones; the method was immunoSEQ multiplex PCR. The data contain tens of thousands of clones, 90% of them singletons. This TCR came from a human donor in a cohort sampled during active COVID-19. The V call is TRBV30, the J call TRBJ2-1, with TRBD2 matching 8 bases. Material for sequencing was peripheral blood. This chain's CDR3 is CAWSHGLAKNNEQFF. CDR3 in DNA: TGTGCCTGGAGCCATGGACTAGCAAAGAACAATGAGCAGTTCTTC.